These T cell receptor beta chains were read from a single sample in a study of blood T cells in healthy people across ages. TCRdb re-called the 5' RACE reads through MiXCR, storing one row per CDR3 protein. The sample has roughly 800,000 distinct CDR3 sequences; around 25% are singletons. These data were likewise used in another study, on T cells of mothers and their children.

Sequencing input: blood. These receptors were taken from a boy between 10 and 17 years old in good health. Both conserved end residues are part of each CDR3. The D gene is left open where the match is weak. Part of the rows lack a size; the others show once, few, many or a class for expanded clones.

d_gene	abundance	v_gene	CDR3aa
TRBD2	few	TRBV29-1	CSVEISGEAKNIQYF
TRBD1	few	TRBV27	CASSPETGRSGNTIYF
-	few	TRBV19	CASSIDQGEKTLEQFF
-	-	TRBV29-1	CSVEEGSGTDTQYF
TRBD1	few	TRBV13	CASSLRQGSREEKLFF
-	-	TRBV12-3/TRBV12-4	CASSFWGTEAFF
-	-	TRBV11-3	CASSLGPRDEQFF
-	few	TRBV28	CASSFTDYNEQFF
TRBD2	-	TRBV29-1	CSVEDRAGGPGEQFF
TRBD2	few	TRBV20-1	CSAPTGGDEQFF
TRBD1	-	TRBV11-2	CASSPSSTGGHNSPLHF
-	-	TRBV24-1	CATSVRGDNEQYF
-	few	TRBV28	CASIDEPWNGYTF
-	-	TRBV12-3/TRBV12-4	CASSSSASEQYF
-	-	TRBV15	CATSRVGGLGYEQYF
-	many	TRBV7-9	CASSLATETQYF
TRBD1	few	TRBV29-1	CSGRGLGTDTQYF
-	-	TRBV6-1	CASKHFSGNTIYF
-	few	TRBV7-2	CASSSQVSDEQYF